This T cell receptor beta chain was observed in a study of shared clonotypes between healthy human individuals. The authors split each subset's genomic DNA evenly across several immunoSEQ plates. Each PCR replicate from the sorted subsets contained about 200 ng DNA, which is about 30,000 T cell genomes. Clones were read by immunoSEQ multiplex PCR, and TCRdb kept only the in-frame ones, dropping some. The profile covers over a million clones, with 70% to 80% appearing a single time and under 0.6% taken by the ten largest. The CDR3 is 15 amino acids. Germline loops: CDR1 SGDLS, CDR2 YYNGEE. V was shortened by 3 bases and J by 7 bases, with 17 bases between the two germline ends. In regard to this clone: Its antigen is not known.

Study-level results: Only a few donors were included, so the genetic and exposure-history diversity represented was limited. Naive subsets generally exceeded memory subsets in estimated richness.

The clonotype comes from a man aged 18 to 29 in good health. Some clones in this sample may be carry-over from other donors' samples. The rearrangement links TRBV9 to TRBJ1-5; possible D gene TRBD1, 6 bases. What was sequenced was memory CD4+ T cells from PBMCs. Subset indicated: CD45RA-negative fraction. CDR3 bases: TGTGCCAGCAGCGCAGGGGTTTTGCCCGGGCAGCCCCAGCATTTT. Translated, it gives CASSAGVLPGQPQHF.